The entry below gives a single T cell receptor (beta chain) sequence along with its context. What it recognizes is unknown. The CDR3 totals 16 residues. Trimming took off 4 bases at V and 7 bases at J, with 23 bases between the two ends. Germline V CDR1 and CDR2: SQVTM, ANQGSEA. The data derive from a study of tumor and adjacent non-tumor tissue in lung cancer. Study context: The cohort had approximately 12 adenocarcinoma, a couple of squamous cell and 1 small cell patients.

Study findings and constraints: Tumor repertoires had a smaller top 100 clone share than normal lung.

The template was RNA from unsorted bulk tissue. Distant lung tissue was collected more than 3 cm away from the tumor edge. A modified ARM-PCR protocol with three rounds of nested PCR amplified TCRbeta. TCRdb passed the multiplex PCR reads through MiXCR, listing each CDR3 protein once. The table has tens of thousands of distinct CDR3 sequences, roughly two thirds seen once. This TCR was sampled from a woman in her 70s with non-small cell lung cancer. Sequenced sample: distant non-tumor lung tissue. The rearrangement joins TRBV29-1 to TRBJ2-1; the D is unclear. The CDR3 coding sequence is TGCAGCGTTGTGGTCGTGACTCAACATTTTTTAAATGAGCAGTTCTTC. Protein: CSVVVVTQHFLNEQFF.